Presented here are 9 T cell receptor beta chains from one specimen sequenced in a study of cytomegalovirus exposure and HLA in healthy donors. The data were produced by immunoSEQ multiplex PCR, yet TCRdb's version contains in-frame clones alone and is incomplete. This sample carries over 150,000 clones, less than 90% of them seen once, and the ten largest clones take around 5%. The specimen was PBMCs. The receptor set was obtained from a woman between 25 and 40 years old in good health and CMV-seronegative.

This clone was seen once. CDR3 amino acids: CASRVDRSYSPLHF. The CDR3 DNA reads as TGTGCCAGCAGGGTGGACAGGTCCTATTCACCCCTCCACTTT. The V and J genes are TRBV6-1 and TRBJ1-6, with 7 bases matching TRBD1. Germline V lookup: CDR1 MNHNS, CDR2 SASEGT. The CDR3 is 14 amino acids. Losses at the gene ends were 6 bases for V and 8 bases for J; bases not matched to a gene: 7.

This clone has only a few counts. The CDR3 coding sequence is TGTGCCAGCAGCTCGTCCTCCACCGGGGAGCTGTTTTTT. This encodes CASSSSSTGELFF. The gene calls are TRBV5-4 and TRBJ2-2; D call uncertain. The CDR3 sequence is 13 residues long. Trimming pared 3 bases from V and 4 bases from J, leaving 7 bases between. The V gene's germline CDR1 is SGHNT and CDR2 YYREEE (reference sequence). The full variable domain, in which reference TRBV5-4 and TRBJ2-2 provide the parts outside the CDR3, is ETGVTQSPTHLIKTRGQQVTLRCSSQSGHNTVSWYQQALGQGPQFIFQYYREEENGRGNFPPRFSGLQFPNYSSELNVNALELDDSALYLCASSSSSTGELFFGEGSRLTVL.

DNA of the CDR3: TGTGCGTTAAAGAGGCAGGGGGCCGAAACCGGGGAGCTGTTTTTT. Translating it yields CALKRQGAETGELFF. The chain recombines TRBV30 with TRBJ2-2; TRBD1 aligns across 8 bases. The CDR3 contains 15 residues. The germline CDR1 and CDR2 sequences are GTSNPN and SVGIG (reference sequence).

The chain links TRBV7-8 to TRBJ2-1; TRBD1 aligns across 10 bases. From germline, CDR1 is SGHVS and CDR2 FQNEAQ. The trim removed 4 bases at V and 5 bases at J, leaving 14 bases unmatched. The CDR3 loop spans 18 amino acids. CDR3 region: CASSSARVWDRGNNEQFF. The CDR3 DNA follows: TGTGCCAGCAGCTCAGCGAGAGTATGGGACAGGGGCAACAATGAGCAGTTCTTC.

The CDR3 protein is CASSSADQETQYF. The CDR3 bases are TGTGCCAGCAGCTCGGCGGATCAAGAGACCCAGTACTTC. V is TRBV7-8 and J is TRBJ2-5; unclear D gene. CDR3 size: 13 residues. The germline gives CDR1 SGHVS, CDR2 FQNEAQ. V lost 4 bases and J lost 2, with 8 bases in between.

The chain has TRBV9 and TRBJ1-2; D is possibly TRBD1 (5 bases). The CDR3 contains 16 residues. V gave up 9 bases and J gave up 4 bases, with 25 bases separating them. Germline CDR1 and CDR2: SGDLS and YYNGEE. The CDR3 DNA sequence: TGTGCCACCTCAATGGGACCAAACGACCCACTCTATGGCTACACCTTC. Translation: CATSMGPNDPLYGYTF.

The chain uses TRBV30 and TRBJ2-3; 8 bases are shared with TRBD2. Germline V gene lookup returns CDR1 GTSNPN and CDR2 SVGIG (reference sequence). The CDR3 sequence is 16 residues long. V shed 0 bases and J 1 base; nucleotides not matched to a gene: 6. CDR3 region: CAWSVGAGVGTDTQYF. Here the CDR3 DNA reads TGTGCCTGGAGTGTGGGAGCGGGAGTCGGCACAGATACGCAGTATTTT.

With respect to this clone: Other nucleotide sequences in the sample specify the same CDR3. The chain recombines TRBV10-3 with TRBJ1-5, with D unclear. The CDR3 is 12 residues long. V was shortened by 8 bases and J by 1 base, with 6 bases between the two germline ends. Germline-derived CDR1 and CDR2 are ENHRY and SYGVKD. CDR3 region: CAISESNQPQHF. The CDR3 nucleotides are TGTGCCATCTCTGAGAGCAATCAGCCCCAGCATTTT.

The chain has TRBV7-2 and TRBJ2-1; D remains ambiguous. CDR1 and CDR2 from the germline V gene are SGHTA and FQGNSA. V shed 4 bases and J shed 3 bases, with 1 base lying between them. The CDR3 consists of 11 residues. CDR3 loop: CASSYYNEQFF. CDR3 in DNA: TGTGCCAGCAGCTACTACAATGAGCAGTTCTTC. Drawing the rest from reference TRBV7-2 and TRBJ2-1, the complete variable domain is GAGVSQSPSNKVTEKGKDVELRCDPISGHTALYWYRQSLGQGLEFLIYFQGNSAPDKSGLPSDRFSAERTGGSVSTLTIQRTQQEDSAVYLCASSYYNEQFFGPGTRLTVL.